Each of the 26 T cell receptor beta chains below was sequenced from the same sample in a study of T cells in Graves' hyperthyroidism and ophthalmopathy (dated 2019 in TCRdb). Library method: multiplex PCR. Reads for this sample came from an Illumina HiSeq 2000. TCR beta CDR3 regions were amplified from RNA transcripts. A first-round RT-PCR of the TCR CDR3 used the HTBI primer set with the Qiagen OneStep RT-PCR kit. The public reads were reanalyzed by TCRdb: fastp trimming at Q25, MiXCR alignment, in-frame beta chains only. One record per CDR3 amino acid sequence lists the most common genes and DNA. The sample profile shows about 210,000 distinct CDR3 sequences; approximately 17% of them were found once. The ten largest clones take up around 50% of the sample. The sequencing input was blood. These receptors were collected from a man over 45 with Graves' hyperthyroidism.

This clonotype has ten or more counts. This chain connects TRBV7-3 to TRBJ2-3, with D unclear. Trimming cost V 3 bases and J 5 bases, with 12 bases left between them. The CDR3 length is 14 residues. Germline lookup yields CDR1 SGHTA and CDR2 FQGTGA. The CDR3 here is CASSFSGLGDTQYF. DNA for the CDR3: TGTGCCAGCAGCTTTTCCGGCTTGGGAGATACGCAGTATTTT. Supplemented by reference TRBV7-3 and TRBJ2-3, the full variable domain reads GAGVSQTPSNKVTEKGKYVELRCDPISGHTALYWYRQSLGQGPEFLIYFQGTGAADDSGLPNDRFFAVRPEGSVSTLKIQRTERGDSAVYLCASSFSGLGDTQYFGPGTRLTVL.

The chain is built from TRBV20-1 and TRBJ2-1; D is unresolved. The CDR3 is 16 amino acids. Trimming pared 0 bases from V and 2 bases from J, leaving 14 bases between. The germline CDR1 and CDR2 sequences are DFQATT and SNEGSKA (reference sequence). The CDR3 loop reads CSARDPENVPYNEQFF. The CDR3 DNA reads as TGCAGTGCTAGAGATCCAGAAAATGTACCCTACAATGAGCAGTTCTTC.

This clonotype was counted many times. The chain uses TRBV2 and TRBJ2-3, with 13 nucleotides matching TRBD2. V lost 10 bases and J lost 3; bases outside the gene matches: 4. The CDR3 contains 14 residues. Germline CDR1 SNHLY, CDR2 FYNNEI. The CDR3 loop reads CANGLAGETDTQYF. For the CDR3, the DNA is TGTGCCAACGGACTAGCGGGAGAGACAGATACGCAGTATTTT.

This clonotype was counted many times. This chain uses TRBV7-3 with TRBJ2-7; D uncertain. Germline V gives CDR1 SGHTA, CDR2 FQGTGA. The germline V and J ends were trimmed by 2 bases and 5 bases, with 13 bases remaining between them. The CDR3 totals 14 residues. The CDR3 here is CASSLGGFGNEQYF. The CDR3 DNA sequence: TGTGCCAGCAGCTTAGGTGGTTTTGGAAACGAGCAGTACTTC.

The gene calls are TRBV24-1 and TRBJ1-5, with TRBD1 matching over 9 bases. The CDR3 length is 15 residues. Germline lookup yields CDR1 KGHDR and CDR2 SFDVKD. With 9 bases clipped from V and 0 bases from J, the junction kept 5 bases outside the gene matches. CDR3 loop: CATSTGGYSNQPQHF. CDR3 nucleotide sequence: TGTGCCACCTCGACAGGGGGATATAGCAATCAGCCCCAGCATTTT.

This clonotype was detected a few times. This rearrangement joins TRBV12-5 to TRBJ2-5, with 10 bases fitting TRBD1. V lost 3 bases and J lost 4; bases outside the gene matches: 2. The germline gives CDR1 LGHNT, CDR2 FRNRAP. This CDR3 contains 14 residues. CDR3 amino acids: CASGFGTGVETQYF. The CDR3 nucleotides are TGTGCTAGTGGTTTCGGGACAGGGGTAGAGACCCAGTACTTC.

This clonotype occurred many times. V and J are TRBV12-3 or TRBV12-4 and TRBJ2-7, with TRBD2 as a possible D gene (5 bases). The CDR3 is made up of 14 amino acids. V was cut by 5 bases and J by 2 bases, with 13 bases left in between. DNA of the CDR3: TGTGCCAGCAGTCTCCGGGAAACCCCCTACGAGCAGTACTTC. Translating it yields CASSLRETPYEQYF.

This clonotype appeared many times. J is TRBJ2-7 and V is TRBV3-1; 10 bases are a match to TRBD2. The CDR3 sequence is 17 residues long. V gave up 4 bases and J gave up 5 bases; unmatched junction bases: 14. Germline assignment: CDR1 LGHDT and CDR2 YNNKEL (reference sequence). The CDR3 sequence: CASSLGPLAGEFDEQYF. In DNA, the CDR3 is TGTGCCAGCAGCCTCGGCCCTCTAGCGGGAGAGTTTGACGAGCAGTACTTC.

The sample holds many counts of this clonotype. The V call is TRBV30, the J call TRBJ2-5; D might be TRBD2 (5 bases). The CDR3 is 14 amino acids. The ends were cut back, 0 bases at V and 2 bases at J, with 10 bases in the middle. CDR1 is GTSNPN and CDR2 is SVGIG in the germline V gene (reference sequence). The DNA for the CDR3 is TGTGCCTGGAGTGTACTCAGCGGTCAAGAGACCCAGTACTTC. Translated, it gives CAWSVLSGQETQYF.

There are many counts of this clonotype. The gene calls are TRBV12-3 or TRBV12-4 and TRBJ1-4; D unclear. CDR3 length: 15 residues. Trimming shortened V by 5 bases and J by 3 bases, and 13 bases separated the two germline ends. The DNA for the CDR3 is TGTGCCAGCAGTACTCAAGGGTTTTCTAATGAAAAACTGTTTTTT. It codes for CASSTQGFSNEKLFF.

At least ten counts were recorded for this clonotype. The chain links TRBV9 to TRBJ2-7, with a weak D call TRBD2 (5 bases). This CDR3 comprises 14 residues. Germline CDR1 is SGDLS and CDR2 is YYNGEE. V lost 0 bases, J lost 4 bases, and 11 bases lay in between. The CDR3 nucleotides read TGTGCCAGCAGCGTAGATGGGAGCCCTTACGAGCAGTACTTC. Translation: CASSVDGSPYEQYF.

The chain has TRBV5-1 and TRBJ2-2; D is unresolved. This CDR3 is 12 amino acids long. V was trimmed by 8 bases and J by 3 bases, leaving 8 bases between them. Germline-derived CDR1 and CDR2 are SGHRS and YFSETQ. CDR3 DNA sequence: TGCGCCAGTACACAAGACACCGGGGAGCTGTTTTTT. As protein: CASTQDTGELFF.

Only a few counts were recorded for this clonotype. The V gene is TRBV9, the J gene TRBJ2-3, with TRBD2 identical over 8 bases. In germline, CDR1 is SGDLS, CDR2 YYNGEE. J was trimmed by 2 bases and V by 5 bases; bases with no gene match: 7. The CDR3 length is 15 residues. CDR3 nucleotide sequence: TGTGCCAGCAGTCGATTAGCGGGGCTCACAGATACGCAGTATTTT. It encodes CASSRLAGLTDTQYF.

This clonotype was detected many times. A much more abundant neighbour one base away suggests this may be a read error. The genes are TRBV13 and TRBJ2-3; no clear D. CDR3 length: 11 amino acids. With 5 bases removed from V and 2 bases from J, the gap between germline ends came to 2 bases. CDR1 is PRHDT, CDR2 FYEKMQ, per germline (reference sequence). CDR3 nucleotide sequence: TGTGCCAGCAGCGCCACAGATACGCAGTATTTT. It codes for CASSATDTQYF.

This clonotype occurred many times. V is TRBV24-1 and J is TRBJ2-5, with D unresolved. The germline CDR1 and CDR2 sequences are KGHDR and SFDVKD. V shed 5 bases and J shed 4 bases, with 7 bases lying between them. CDR3 length: 12 amino acids. The CDR3 is CATSAGGETQYF. In nucleotides, the CDR3 is TGTGCCACCAGTGCTGGTGGAGAGACCCAGTACTTC.

This clonotype has more than one count but fewer than ten. The gene calls are TRBV7-3 and TRBJ1-4; 8 bases agree with TRBD1. From germline, CDR1 is SGHTA and CDR2 FQGTGA. Trimming removed 5 bases from V and 7 bases from J; junction bases left unmatched: 12. This CDR3 comprises 16 residues. In DNA, the CDR3 is TGTGCCAGCAGCCCAAATTGGACAGGGAGTTGTGAAAAACTGTTTTTT. Amino acids: CASSPNWTGSCEKLFF.

The sample holds a few counts of this clonotype. The chain is built from TRBV29-1 and TRBJ2-7; 7 bases agree with TRBD2. The CDR3 length is 13 residues. The germline CDR1 and CDR2 sequences are SQVTM and ANQGSEA. V lost 1 base, J lost 1 base, and 1 base stayed unmatched. The chain's CDR3 is CSVEGEGSYEQYF. In DNA form, the CDR3 reads TGCAGCGTTGAAGGGGAGGGTTCCTACGAGCAGTACTTC.

This clonotype came up a few times. V usage is TRBV18 and J usage is TRBJ1-6; 9 nucleotides line up with TRBD1. With 8 bases clipped from V and 7 bases from J, the junction kept 6 bases outside the gene matches. Germline CDR1 is KGHSH and CDR2 is LQKENI. The CDR3 totals 14 residues. As DNA, the CDR3 is TGTGCCAGCGCCCGGGACAGGGACAATTCACCCCTCCACTTT. Translating it yields CASARDRDNSPLHF.

In this sample, this clonotype turned up many times. This chain connects TRBV30 to TRBJ2-1; maybe TRBD2 (6 bases). The V end was cut by 0 bases, the J end by 2 bases, with 11 bases between. Per the germline V gene, CDR1 is GTSNPN and CDR2 is SVGIG (reference sequence). This CDR3 has 15 amino acids. CDR3 in amino acids: CAWSVRGSPYNEQFF. Written as DNA, the CDR3 is TGTGCCTGGAGTGTACGGGGGAGTCCCTACAATGAGCAGTTCTTC.

This clonotype was counted only a few times. It may be a read error: a sequence one base away is much more abundant. This sequence joins TRBV12-3 or TRBV12-4 and TRBJ2-7; D might be TRBD1 (5 bases). CDR3 length: 15 residues. Trimming removed 8 bases at V and 3 bases at J, with 20 bases between. The CDR3 region has the DNA TGTGCCAGCGGCCCAGGGTACAGTCGACACTACGAGCAGTACTTC. As protein: CASGPGYSRHYEQYF.

The sample holds a few counts of this clonotype. This chain links TRBV5-1 with TRBJ1-4; 7 bases map to TRBD1. The CDR3 consists of 16 residues. Germline V lookup: CDR1 SGHRS, CDR2 YFSETQ. With V trimmed by 4 bases and J by 8 bases, 14 bases remained unmatched. CDR3 amino acids: CASSRNQGGQGEKLFF. CDR3 sequence (DNA): TGCGCCAGCAGCCGAAATCAGGGGGGCCAGGGGGAAAAACTGTTTTTT.

There are a few counts of this clonotype. The V call is TRBV18, the J call TRBJ2-2; D gene uncertain. The CDR3 loop spans 13 amino acids. Trimming pared 0 bases from V and 4 bases from J, leaving 3 bases between. The germline gives CDR1 KGHSH, CDR2 LQKENI. The CDR3 DNA reads as TGTGCCAGCTCACCACCGCCCACCGGGGAGCTGTTTTTT. This gives the protein CASSPPPTGELFF.

This clonotype appeared many times. The chain employs TRBV11-2 and TRBJ2-5, with a possible D match to TRBD1 (6 bases). CDR1 and CDR2 (germline): SGHAT, FQNNGV. V was pared by 2 bases and J by 5 bases, with 12 bases between. CDR3 length: 14 residues. CDR3 region: CASSLTGSEETQYF. CDR3 in DNA: TGTGCCAGCAGCTTAACAGGGTCGGAGGAGACCCAGTACTTC.

This clonotype has ten or more counts. The J gene is TRBJ2-5, the V gene TRBV27; 10 bases are shared with TRBD1. The V gene end was trimmed by 4 bases and the J gene end by 2 bases; junction bases not matched to a gene: 1. Looked up from germline, CDR1 is MNHEY and CDR2 is SMNVEV (reference sequence). This CDR3 has 14 residues. The CDR3 reads CASSWDRGQETQYF. CDR3 DNA sequence: TGTGCCAGCAGTTGGGACAGGGGACAAGAGACCCAGTACTTC.

This clonotype was counted ten times or more. V usage is TRBV3-1 and J usage is TRBJ2-7, with TRBD2 as a possible D gene (6 bases). The CDR3 sequence is 12 residues long. CDR1 is LGHDT and CDR2 is YNNKEL in the germline V gene (reference sequence). The ends were cut back, 9 bases at V and 7 bases at J, with 16 bases in the middle. CDR3 nucleotides: TGTGCCAGTGTGGGGGGATCTGGGGAGCAGTACTTC. It codes for CASVGGSGEQYF.

This clonotype was detected ten times or more. This chain connects TRBV27 to TRBJ2-1; D is uncertain. Germline CDR1 and CDR2: MNHEY and SMNVEV (reference sequence). The CDR3 extends over 15 amino acids. V lost 2 bases and J 9 bases, leaving 17 bases between the germline ends. This chain's CDR3 is CASSLHPLGAAEQFF. The CDR3 region has the DNA TGTGCCAGCAGTTTACACCCCCTTGGCGCCGCTGAGCAGTTCTTC.